These 3 T cell receptor beta chains were sequenced from one sample in a study of blood T cell repertoires in COVID-19. Sequenced by immunoSEQ multiplex PCR; TCRdb stores in-frame clones only, minus some. Seen here are about 310,000 clones, around 86% observed once, and the top ten hold 1%. Sequenced: peripheral blood. Every receptor here comes from a man in his forties or fifties with active or convalescent COVID-19.

The rearrangement joins TRBV5-1 to TRBJ2-5; tentative D call: TRBD2 (5 bases). Trimming took 0 bases from V and 3 from J, leaving 18 bases between them. Germline V gives CDR1 SGHRS, CDR2 YFSETQ. CDR3 length: 17 residues. The CDR3 spells CASSLGNSGSAEETQYF. The CDR3 nucleotides read TGCGCCAGCAGCTTGGGCAATTCGGGGTCCGCGGAAGAGACCCAGTACTTC.

This clone came up once. The V and J genes are TRBV11-1 and TRBJ1-1; D ambiguous. CDR1 and CDR2 (germline): SGHAT, FQDESV (reference sequence). The CDR3 length is 14 residues. Trimming took off 5 bases at V and 4 bases at J, with 14 bases between the two ends. The CDR3 sequence: CASSLGHPITEAFF. Here the CDR3 DNA reads TGTGCCAGCAGCCTGGGCCATCCCATCACTGAAGCTTTCTTT.

V gene TRBV2 combines with J gene TRBJ1-1; possible D gene TRBD1, 5 bases. Trimming took 6 bases from V and 4 from J, leaving 15 bases between them. Germline CDR1 is SNHLY and CDR2 is FYNNEI. CDR3 length equals 14 residues. The CDR3 DNA reads as TGTGCCAGCAGGTTATCAGGGTCGGCCACTGAAGCTTTCTTT. It is translated as CASRLSGSATEAFF.